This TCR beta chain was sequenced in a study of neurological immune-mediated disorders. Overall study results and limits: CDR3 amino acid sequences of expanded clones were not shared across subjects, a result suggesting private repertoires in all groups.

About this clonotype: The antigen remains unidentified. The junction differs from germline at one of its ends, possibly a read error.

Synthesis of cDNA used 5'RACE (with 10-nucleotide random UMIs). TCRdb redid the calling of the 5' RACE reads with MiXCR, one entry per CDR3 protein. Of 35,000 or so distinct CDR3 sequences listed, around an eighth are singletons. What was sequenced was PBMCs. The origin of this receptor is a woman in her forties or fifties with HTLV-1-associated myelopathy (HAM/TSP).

CDR3 residues: CASSLRGVGATDMQYF. The CDR3 DNA follows: TGTGCCAGCAGCTTACGAGGCGTGGGGGCGACAGATATGCAGTATTTT. The chain joins TRBV7-2 to TRBJ2-3, with D tentatively TRBD1 (6 bases). The germline CDR1 and CDR2 sequences are SGHTA and FQGNSA. The CDR3 loop spans 16 amino acids.